These 5 T cell receptor beta chains were all obtained from the same sample, sequenced in a study of blood T cell repertoires in COVID-19. Generated by immunoSEQ multiplex PCR, the TCRdb table keeps only in-frame clones and is missing some. The sample carries 140,000 to 150,000 clones, 75% to 90% recorded once. Sequencing input: peripheral blood. These receptors were collected from a woman in her fifties or sixties with COVID-19, enrolled during active disease.

J is TRBJ1-4 and V is TRBV5-6; no clear D gene. The CDR3 length is 14 residues. Trimming cost V 0 bases and J 4 bases, with 7 bases left between them. In germline, CDR1 is SGHDT, CDR2 YYEEEE. The CDR3: CASSLGDNNEKLFF. CDR3 coding DNA: TGTGCCAGCAGCTTGGGAGACAATAATGAAAAACTGTTTTTT.

The chain joins TRBV6-9 to TRBJ2-7; the match to TRBD1 covers 9 bases. Germline V gene sequence: CDR1 MNHGY, CDR2 SVAAGI. The CDR3 length is 15 residues. V was pared by 5 bases and J by 2 bases, with 7 bases of the junction left unmatched. The DNA of the CDR3 is TGTGCCAGCAGTGACCGGGACAGGGCCACCTACGAGCAGTACTTC. Its translation is CASSDRDRATYEQYF.

The rearrangement uses TRBV7-3 and TRBJ2-5; TRBD2 is a possible D gene (6 bases). CDR3 length: 15 amino acids. Looked up from germline, CDR1 is SGHTA and CDR2 is FQGTGA. Trimming took 3 bases from V and 0 from J, leaving 11 bases between them. The chain's CDR3 is CASSLGGEYQETQYF. As DNA, the CDR3 is TGTGCCAGCAGCTTGGGCGGGGAGTACCAAGAGACCCAGTACTTC.

The chain is built from TRBV23-1 and TRBJ2-2, with 11 bases lining up with TRBD1. TRBV23-1 is sorted into the ORF group, with uncertain function. Germline trimming cut 8 bases from V and 6 bases from J; bases unmatched to any gene: 5. This CDR3 has 14 amino acids. This CDR3 is CASGGGQGAGELFF. The CDR3 DNA sequence: TGCGCCAGCGGGGGGGGACAGGGGGCCGGGGAGCTGTTTTTT.

This clone was seen just once. The chain is built from TRBV29-1 and TRBJ1-2; no clear D gene. V lost 3 bases to trimming and J lost 8 bases, with 10 bases between them. The CDR3 has 11 residues. Germline assignment: CDR1 SQVTM and CDR2 ANQGSEA. The chain's CDR3 is CSVDGRRGYTF. The DNA of the CDR3 is TGCAGCGTTGATGGGAGAAGGGGCTACACCTTC. Combining the CDR3 with reference TRBV29-1 and TRBJ1-2 gives the whole variable domain SAVISQKPSRDICQRGTSLTIQCQVDSQVTMMFWYRQQPGQSLTLIATANQGSEATYESGFVIDKFPISRPNLTFSTLTVSNMSPEDSSIYLCSVDGRRGYTFGSGTRLTVV.